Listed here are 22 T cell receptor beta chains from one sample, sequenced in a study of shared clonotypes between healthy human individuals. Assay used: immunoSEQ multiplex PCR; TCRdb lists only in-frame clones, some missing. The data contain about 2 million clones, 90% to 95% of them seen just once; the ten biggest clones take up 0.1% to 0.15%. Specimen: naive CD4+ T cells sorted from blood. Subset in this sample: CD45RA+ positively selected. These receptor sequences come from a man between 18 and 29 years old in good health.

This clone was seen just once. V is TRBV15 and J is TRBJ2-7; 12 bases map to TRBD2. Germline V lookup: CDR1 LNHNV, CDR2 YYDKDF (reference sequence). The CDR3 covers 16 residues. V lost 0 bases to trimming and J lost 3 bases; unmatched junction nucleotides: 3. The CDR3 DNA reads TGTGCCACCAGCAGAGAAAGGACTAGCGGGATCTACGAGCAGTACTTC. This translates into CATSRERTSGIYEQYF.

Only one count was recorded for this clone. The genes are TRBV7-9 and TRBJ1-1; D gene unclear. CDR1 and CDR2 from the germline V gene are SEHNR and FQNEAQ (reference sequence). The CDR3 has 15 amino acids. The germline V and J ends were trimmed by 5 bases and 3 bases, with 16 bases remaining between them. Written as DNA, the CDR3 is TGTGCCAGCAGCCAATCAAGATGGGCCCACACTGAAGCTTTCTTT. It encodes CASSQSRWAHTEAFF.

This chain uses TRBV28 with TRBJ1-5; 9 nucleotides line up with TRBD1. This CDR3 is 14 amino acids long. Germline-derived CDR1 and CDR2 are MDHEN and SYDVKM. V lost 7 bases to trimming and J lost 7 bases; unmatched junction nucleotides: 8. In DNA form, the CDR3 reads TGTGCCAGCATCTCCGGGACAGGGAAACAGCCCCAGCATTTT. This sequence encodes CASISGTGKQPQHF. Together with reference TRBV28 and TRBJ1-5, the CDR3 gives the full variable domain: DVKVTQSSRYLVKRTGEKVFLECVQDMDHENMFWYRQDPGLGLRLIYFSYDVKMKEKGDIPEGYSVSREKKERFSLILESASTNQTSMYLCASISGTGKQPQHFGDGTRLSIL.

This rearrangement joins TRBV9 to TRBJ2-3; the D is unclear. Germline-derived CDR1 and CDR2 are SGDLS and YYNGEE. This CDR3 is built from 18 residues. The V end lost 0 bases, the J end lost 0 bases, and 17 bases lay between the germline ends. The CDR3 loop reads CASSVGGIRVLSTDTQYF. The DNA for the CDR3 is TGTGCCAGCAGCGTAGGCGGAATTAGAGTTCTTAGCACAGATACGCAGTATTTT.

In DNA, the CDR3 is TGTGCCAGCTCACCACCGGGAACGGTCGGAAACACCATATATTTT. This gives the protein CASSPPGTVGNTIYF. The chain is built from TRBV18 and TRBJ1-3, with D unclear. CDR3 length equals 15 residues. Between the trimmed V and J ends, which lost 0 bases and 4 bases, there was a span of 10 bases. In germline, CDR1 is KGHSH, CDR2 LQKENI.

Written as DNA, the CDR3 is TGCGCCAGCAGCTTCCCAGGGCTAGTGAACACTGAAGCTTTCTTT. Protein product: CASSFPGLVNTEAFF. This rearrangement joins TRBV5-1 to TRBJ1-1; TRBD1 might be the D (5 bases). Trimming pared 2 bases from V and 0 bases from J, leaving 11 bases between. CDR3 length: 15 residues. Germline V gene lookup returns CDR1 SGHRS and CDR2 YFSETQ.

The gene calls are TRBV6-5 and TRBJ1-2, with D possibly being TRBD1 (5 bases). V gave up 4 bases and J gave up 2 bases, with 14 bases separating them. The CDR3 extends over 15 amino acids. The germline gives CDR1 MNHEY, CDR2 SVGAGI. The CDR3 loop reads CASSSLGQANYGYTF. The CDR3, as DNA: TGTGCCAGCAGTTCCTTGGGGCAGGCCAACTATGGCTACACCTTC.

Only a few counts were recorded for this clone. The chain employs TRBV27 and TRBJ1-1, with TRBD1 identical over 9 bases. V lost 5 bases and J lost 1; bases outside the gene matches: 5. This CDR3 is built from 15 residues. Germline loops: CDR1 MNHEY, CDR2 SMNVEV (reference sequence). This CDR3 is CASSITGGRNTEAFF. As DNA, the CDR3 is TGTGCCAGCAGTATTACAGGGGGCAGGAACACTGAAGCTTTCTTT.

The CDR3 DNA sequence: TGTGCCAGCAGCTCTGGACAGGGGGCTGAGACCCAGTACTTC. Protein: CASSSGQGAETQYF. The chain joins TRBV7-8 to TRBJ2-5; 11 bases map to TRBD1. The CDR3 contains 14 residues. The germline V gene encodes CDR1 SGHVS and CDR2 FQNEAQ. V dropped 4 bases and J dropped 5; count of bases not matched to a gene: 3. The full variable domain, in which reference TRBV7-8 and TRBJ2-5 provide the parts outside the CDR3, is GAGVSQSPRYKVAKRGQDVALRCDPISGHVSLFWYQQALGQGPEFLTYFQNEAQLDKSGLPSDRFFAERPEGSVSTLKIQRTQQEDSAVYLCASSSGQGAETQYFGPGTRLLVL.

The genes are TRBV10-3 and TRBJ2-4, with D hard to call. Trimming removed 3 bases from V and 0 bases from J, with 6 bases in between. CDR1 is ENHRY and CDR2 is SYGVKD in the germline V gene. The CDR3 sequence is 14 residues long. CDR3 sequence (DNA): TGTGCCATCAGTGACATACTAGCCAAAAACATTCAGTACTTC. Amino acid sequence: CAISDILAKNIQYF.

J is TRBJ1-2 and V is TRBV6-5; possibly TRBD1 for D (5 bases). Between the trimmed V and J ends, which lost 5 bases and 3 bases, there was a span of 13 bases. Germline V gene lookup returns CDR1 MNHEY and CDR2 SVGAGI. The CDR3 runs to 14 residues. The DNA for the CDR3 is TGTGCCAGCAGTGATTGGGACGGGGACTATGGCTACACCTTC. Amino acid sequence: CASSDWDGDYGYTF.

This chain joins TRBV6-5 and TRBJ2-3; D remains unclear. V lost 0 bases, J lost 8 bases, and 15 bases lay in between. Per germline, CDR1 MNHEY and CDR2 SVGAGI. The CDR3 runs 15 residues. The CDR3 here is CASSYSFSGVGTQYF. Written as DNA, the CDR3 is TGTGCCAGCAGTTACTCTTTTTCGGGCGTCGGTACGCAGTATTTT.

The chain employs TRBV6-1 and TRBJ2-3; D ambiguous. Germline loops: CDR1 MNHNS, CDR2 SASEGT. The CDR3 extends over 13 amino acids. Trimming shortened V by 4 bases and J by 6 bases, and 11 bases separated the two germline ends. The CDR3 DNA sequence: TGTGCCAGCAGTGGAACAGTTCCCGATACGCAGTATTTT. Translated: CASSGTVPDTQYF.

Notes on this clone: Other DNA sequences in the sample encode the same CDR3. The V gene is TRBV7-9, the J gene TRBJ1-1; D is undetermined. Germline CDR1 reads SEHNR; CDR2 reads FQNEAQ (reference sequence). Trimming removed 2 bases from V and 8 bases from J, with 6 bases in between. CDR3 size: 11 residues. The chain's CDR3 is CASSLTVEAFF. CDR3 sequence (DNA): TGTGCCAGCAGCTTAACCGTCGAAGCTTTCTTT.

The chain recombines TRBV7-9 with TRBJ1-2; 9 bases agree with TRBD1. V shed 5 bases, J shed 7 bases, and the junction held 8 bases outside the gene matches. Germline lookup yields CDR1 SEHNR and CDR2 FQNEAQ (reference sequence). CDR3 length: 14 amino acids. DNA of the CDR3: TGTGCCAGCAGCGGGGGACAGGGAGAGGCTGGCTACACCTTC. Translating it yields CASSGGQGEAGYTF.

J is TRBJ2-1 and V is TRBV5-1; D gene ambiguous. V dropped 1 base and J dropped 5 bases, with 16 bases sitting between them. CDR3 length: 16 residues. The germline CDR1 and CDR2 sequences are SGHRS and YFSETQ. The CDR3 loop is CASSLMTTFGDNEQFF. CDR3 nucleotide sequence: TGCGCCAGCAGCTTGATGACGACTTTTGGTGACAATGAGCAGTTCTTC.

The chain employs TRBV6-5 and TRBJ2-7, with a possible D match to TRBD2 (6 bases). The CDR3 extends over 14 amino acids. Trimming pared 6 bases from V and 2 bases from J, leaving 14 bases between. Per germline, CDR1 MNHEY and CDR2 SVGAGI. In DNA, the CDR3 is TGTGCCAGCAGCTCCGGGACTCAAGCCTACGAGCAGTACTTC. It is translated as CASSSGTQAYEQYF.

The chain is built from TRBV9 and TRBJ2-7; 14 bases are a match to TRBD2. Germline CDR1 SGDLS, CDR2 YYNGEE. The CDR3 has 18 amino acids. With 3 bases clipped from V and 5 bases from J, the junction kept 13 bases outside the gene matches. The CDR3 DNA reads TGTGCCAGCAGCGCACGGCCCGGGACTAGCGGGAGTCTTGACGAGCAGTACTTC. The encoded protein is CASSARPGTSGSLDEQYF.

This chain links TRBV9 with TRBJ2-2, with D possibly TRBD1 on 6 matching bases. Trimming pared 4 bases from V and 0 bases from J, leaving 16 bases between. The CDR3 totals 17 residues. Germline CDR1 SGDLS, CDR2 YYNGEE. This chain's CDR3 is CASSSQVGTTNTGELFF. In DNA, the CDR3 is TGTGCCAGCAGCTCACAAGTCGGGACAACGAACACCGGGGAGCTGTTTTTT. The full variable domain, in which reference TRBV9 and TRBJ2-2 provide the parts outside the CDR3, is DSGVTQTPKHLITATGQRVTLRCSPRSGDLSVYWYQQSLDQGLQFLIQYYNGEERAKGNILERFSAQQFPDLHSELNLSSLELGDSALYFCASSSQVGTTNTGELFFGEGSRLTVL.

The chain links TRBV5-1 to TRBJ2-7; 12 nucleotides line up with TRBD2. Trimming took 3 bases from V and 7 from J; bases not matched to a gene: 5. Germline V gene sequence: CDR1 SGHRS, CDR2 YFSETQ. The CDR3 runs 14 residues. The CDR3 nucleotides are TGCGCCAGCAGCTCTAGCGGGAGGGCCGGAGAGCAGTACTTC. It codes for CASSSSGRAGEQYF.

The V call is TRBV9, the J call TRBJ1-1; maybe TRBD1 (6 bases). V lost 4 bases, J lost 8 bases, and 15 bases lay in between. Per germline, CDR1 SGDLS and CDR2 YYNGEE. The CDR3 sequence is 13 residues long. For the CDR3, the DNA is TGTGCCAGCAGCCCTTCCTTACAGGGAGAAGCTTTCTTT. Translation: CASSPSLQGEAFF.

This chain's CDR3 is CASSPGGATNEKLFF. CDR3 nucleotide sequence: TGTGCCAGCAGCCCGGGGGGAGCAACTAATGAAAAACTGTTTTTT. The chain links TRBV6-5 to TRBJ1-4; a possible D gene is TRBD1 (5 bases). The germline gives CDR1 MNHEY, CDR2 SVGAGI. The V end was cut by 6 bases, the J end by 0 bases, with 11 bases between. This CDR3 is built from 15 residues.